Here is one TCR beta chain with its context. A second PCR, run for about 7 to 12 cycles, used a sample-barcoded 5' primer plus a J-beta primer mix. From the 5' RACE reads, TCRdb called clonotypes with MiXCR, one entry per CDR3 protein. The sample consists of about 1 million distinct CDR3 sequences, 20% to 25% of them appearing once. Trimming cost V 3 bases and J 5 bases; bases outside gene matches: 9. Per the germline V gene, CDR1 is SGHKS and CDR2 is YYEKEE (reference sequence). CDR3 size: 15 residues. The sample is drawn from a study of blood T cells in healthy people across ages. For the study at large: About one barcoded beta molecule per two T cells was captured by template switching.

The amount of total RNA extracted per sample was at least 5.5 micrograms. In addition, the sample was reused for a study of T cells of mothers and their children.

V is TRBV5-5 and J is TRBJ2-5; TRBD2 aligns across 8 bases. The sequencing sample was made of blood. The receptor was derived from a girl aged 2 to 10 in good health. The CDR3 region is CASSWRGLGAETQYF. The CDR3 DNA follows: TGTGCCAGCAGCTGGAGGGGACTAGGTGCTGAGACCCAGTACTTC.